The present TCR beta chain was sequenced within a study of T-cell memory formation after mild COVID-19. General observations from the study: Day 15 to 85 contracting clones showed balanced CD4/CD8; day 15 to 37 expanders favored CD4+. Mainly CM and EM harbored the contracting CD4+ clones; mainly EMRA harbored the CD8+ ones. There was no confirmation that second-wave clones peaking on day 37 were SARS-CoV-2 specific.

The CDR3 totals 14 residues. V gave up 7 bases and J gave up 9 bases; unmatched junction bases: 12. 5'RACE, which relied on constant-segment primers, yielded TCR alpha and TCR beta cDNA libraries carrying sample barcodes and UMIs. One entry per CDR3 protein, called by TCRdb with MiXCR from the 5' RACE reads. The table records almost 550,000 distinct CDR3 sequences, around 20% of them present only once. This clonotype showed up just a few times. What it binds is not known. Specimen: PBMCs or a T cell subset sorted from them (not recorded which). This TCR came from an adult woman who had mild COVID-19 (a few samples of this study predate the infection). Cell type and time point are not known. This sequence joins TRBV12-3 or TRBV12-4 and TRBJ2-1, with 7 bases that match TRBD2. The DNA of the CDR3 is TGTGCCAGCACCCAAGTACGCGGGAGAGGTGAGCAGTTCTTC. Translating gives CASTQVRGRGEQFF.